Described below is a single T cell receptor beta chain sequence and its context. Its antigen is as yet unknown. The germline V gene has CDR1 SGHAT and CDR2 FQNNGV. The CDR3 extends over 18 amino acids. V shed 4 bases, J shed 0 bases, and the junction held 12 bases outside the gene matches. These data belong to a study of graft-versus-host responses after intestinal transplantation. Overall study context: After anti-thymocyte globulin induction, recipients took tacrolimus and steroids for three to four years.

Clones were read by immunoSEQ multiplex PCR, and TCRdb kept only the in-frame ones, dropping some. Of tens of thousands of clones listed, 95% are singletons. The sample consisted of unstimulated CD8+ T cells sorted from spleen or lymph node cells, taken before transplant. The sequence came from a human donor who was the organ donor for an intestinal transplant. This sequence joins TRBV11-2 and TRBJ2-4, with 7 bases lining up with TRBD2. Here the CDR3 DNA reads TGTGCCAGCAGCTCGCGGGCTAGCGGTGGACTAGCCAAAAACATTCAGTACTTC. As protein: CASSSRASGGLAKNIQYF.